This T cell receptor beta chain was sequenced during a study of shared clonotypes between healthy human individuals (TCRdb year 2020). Regarding the complete study: The cohort comprised two women and a few men aged 18 to 49 years. For each donor, three plates each were used for CD4 naive and CD4 memory, two plates were used for CD8 naive, and one plate was used for CD8 memory. To estimate repertoire size and how much clonotype sharing occurs between individuals, the study deeply sequenced the blood TCR repertoires of several healthy adults. To increase sequencing depth and limit assay-specific biases, different laboratories used diverse techniques to prepare libraries and sequence TCR repertoires. Leukapheresis yielded between about 0.9 and 9.5 billion PBMCs per donor.

Beyond this particular receptor, the publication reports: About 5% of naive CD4, 3.5% of naive CD8, approximately 2.2% of memory CD4, and 0.35% to 0.4% of memory CD8 clonotypes were shared across several donors. Larger estimated clonotype richness was generally found for naive subsets than for memory subsets. The small number of donors limited the genetic and exposure-history diversity represented. Pairwise subsampling led to the expectation that sequencing depth would affect the degree of clonotype sharing among donors. Only blood was sampled, and tissue TCR repertoires likely differ from those in blood. Compared with non-shared clonotypes, clonotypes shared by all four sorted-subset donors had higher generation probabilities. Rarefaction of sorted-subset datasets indicated incomplete sequencing despite the large sequencing depth.

A note on this clone: Its antigen is not yet known. Qualities for individual bases were not recorded, and no much larger clone is one base off.

CDR1 and CDR2 were assigned from the germline V gene as MDHEN and SYDVKM. Including cysteine and phenylalanine, the CDR3 has 15 amino acids. Only the CDR3 DNA is retained, 45 bases long and in frame from the first base. From V the trimming removes 6 bases and from J it removes 4 bases, while the gene matches leave 6 bases of the junction unaccounted for. For the CD8 naive samples, CD45RO-negative cells were positively selected for CCR7, yielding a CD45RA+CCR7+ population from which TemRA cells were excluded. Donors were healthy HIV-negative adults with no recently reported acute infections or vaccinations. Every donor was a Caucasian adult living in Nashville, Tennessee, USA. Blood was obtained by leukapheresis, after which PBMCs were separated by Ficoll-Histopaque density gradient centrifugation and cryopreserved in liquid nitrogen vapor phase. Purity and quantity of every magnetically sorted T cell population were checked by analytical flow cytometry. From each sorted fraction, genomic DNA was isolated and quantified by UV absorbance on a Nanodrop 2000c.

Using the deep immunoSEQ assay, multiplex PCR amplified TCR CDR3 regions from genomic DNA. For each cell subset, the extracted genomic DNA was distributed evenly across all wells of several immunoSEQ 96-well plates, and each plate served as one replicate. For sorted subsets, each replicate PCR was loaded with around 200 ng genomic DNA, equivalent to about 30,000 T cell genomes. The purified libraries were quantified using a Qubit 3.0 fluorometer, sized with a Bioanalyzer 2100, and then quantified again using the KAPA Library Quantification kit. Every immunoSEQ 96-well plate was sequenced on a separate single-read 150-cycle Illumina NextSeq 550 flow cell. On the authors' methods: Because only junctional sequences without quality scores were contained in the immunoSEQ output, filtering matching that applied to full-length reads could not be performed. Sequences were annotated with PyIR, a Python wrapper for IgBLAST v1.9, using IMGT germline references to assign V/J genes and CDR3. Reads were removed for weak V/J assignments (E-value above 1e-6), missing CDR3, stop codons, out-of-frame junctions, or ambiguous translated residues. V3J clonotypes were defined by identical inferred V gene, J gene, and CDR3 amino acid sequence. Percentage overlap between repertoires was calculated by dividing the number of shared unique clonotypes by the size of the smaller repertoire. RTK rarefaction, the Chao1 estimator, and Recon v2.1 estimates of unobserved clonotypes were used to assess repertoire richness. For all TCRbeta clonotypes obtained by the gDNA method from several donors, generation probabilities were computed with OLGA. Imported from immuneACCESS, the table was reduced by TCRdb to in-frame sequences with V and J called. These copies leave out some clones; in studies compared against another copy, an unresolved V gene accounts for under half, and the cause of the remainder is not known. That table is the source of V, J and clone size, and D and trimming were worked out from the DNA. The sample table lists about 2.1 million clones, 85% to 95% of them with a count of one. The ten largest clones capture under 2% of the sample.

Recombination joined TRBV28 with TRBJ2-3, with 11 bases in between that match TRBD2. The specimen sequenced was naive CD8+ T cells from PBMCs. The sample's cell subset or site label, in plain terms: CD45RA+CCR7+. The receptor's source is a man between 18 and 29 years old in good health. Some clones in this sample may be carry-over from other donors' samples. For the CDR3, the sequence is CASRTSGKIPDTQYF. The DNA sequence is TGTGCCAGCAGGACTAGCGGGAAAATCCCAGATACGCAGTATTTT.